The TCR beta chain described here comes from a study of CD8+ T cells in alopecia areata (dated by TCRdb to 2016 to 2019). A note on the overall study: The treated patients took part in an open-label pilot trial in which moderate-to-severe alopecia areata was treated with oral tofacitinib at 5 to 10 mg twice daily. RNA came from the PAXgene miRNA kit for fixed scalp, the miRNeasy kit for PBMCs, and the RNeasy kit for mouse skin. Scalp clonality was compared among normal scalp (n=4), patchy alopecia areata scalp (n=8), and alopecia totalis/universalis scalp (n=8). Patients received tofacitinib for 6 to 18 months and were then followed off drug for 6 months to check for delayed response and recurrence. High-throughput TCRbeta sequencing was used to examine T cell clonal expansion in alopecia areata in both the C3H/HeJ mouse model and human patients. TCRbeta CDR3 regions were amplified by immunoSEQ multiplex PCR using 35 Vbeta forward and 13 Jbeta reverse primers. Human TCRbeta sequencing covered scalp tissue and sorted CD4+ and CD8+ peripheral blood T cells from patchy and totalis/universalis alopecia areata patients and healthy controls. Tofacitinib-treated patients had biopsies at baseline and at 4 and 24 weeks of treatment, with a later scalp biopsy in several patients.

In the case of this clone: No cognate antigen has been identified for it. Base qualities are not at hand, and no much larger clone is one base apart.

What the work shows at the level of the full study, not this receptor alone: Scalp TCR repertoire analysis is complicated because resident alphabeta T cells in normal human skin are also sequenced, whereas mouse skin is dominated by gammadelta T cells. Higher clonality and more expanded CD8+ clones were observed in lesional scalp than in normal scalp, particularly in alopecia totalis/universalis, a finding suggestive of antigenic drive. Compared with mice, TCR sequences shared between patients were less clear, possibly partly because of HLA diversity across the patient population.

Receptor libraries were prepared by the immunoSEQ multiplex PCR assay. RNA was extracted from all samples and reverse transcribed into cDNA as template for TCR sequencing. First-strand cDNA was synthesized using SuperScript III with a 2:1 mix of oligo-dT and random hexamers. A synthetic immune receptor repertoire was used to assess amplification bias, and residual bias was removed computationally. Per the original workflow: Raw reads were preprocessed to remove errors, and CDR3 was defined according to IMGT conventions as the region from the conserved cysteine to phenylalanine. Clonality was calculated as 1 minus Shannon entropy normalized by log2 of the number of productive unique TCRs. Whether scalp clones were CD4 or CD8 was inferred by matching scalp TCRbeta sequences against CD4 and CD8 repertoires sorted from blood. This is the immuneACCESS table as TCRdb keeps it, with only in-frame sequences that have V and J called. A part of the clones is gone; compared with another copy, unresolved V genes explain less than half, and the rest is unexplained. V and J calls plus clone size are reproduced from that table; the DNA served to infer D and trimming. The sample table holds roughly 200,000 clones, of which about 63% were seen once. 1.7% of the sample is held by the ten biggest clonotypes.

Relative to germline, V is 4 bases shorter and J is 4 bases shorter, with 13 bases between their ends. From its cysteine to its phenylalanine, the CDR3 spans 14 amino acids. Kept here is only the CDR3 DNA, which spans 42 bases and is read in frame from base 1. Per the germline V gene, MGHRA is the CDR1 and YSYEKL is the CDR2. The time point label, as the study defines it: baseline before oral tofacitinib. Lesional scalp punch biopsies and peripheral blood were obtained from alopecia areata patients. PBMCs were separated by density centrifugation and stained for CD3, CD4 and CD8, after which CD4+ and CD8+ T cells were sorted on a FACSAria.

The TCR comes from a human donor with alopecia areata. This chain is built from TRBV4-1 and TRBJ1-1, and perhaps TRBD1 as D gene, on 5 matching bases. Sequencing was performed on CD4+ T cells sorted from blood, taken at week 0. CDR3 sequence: CASSLQAMVTEAFF. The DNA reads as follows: TGCGCCAGCAGCCTACAGGCCATGGTCACTGAAGCTTTCTTT.